The 31 T cell receptor beta chains reported below all come from one sample, sequenced in a study of immune heterogeneity within non-small cell lung tumors. TCR beta CDR3 was amplified by multiplex PCR using 32 V and 13 J primers. Each CDR3 protein is one row after TCRdb ran MiXCR on the multiplex PCR reads. Here the sample spans 20,000 to 25,000 distinct CDR3 sequences, 28% being singletons. TCRs were amplified from roughly 590 ng gDNA of bulk tumor per sample. Several biopsies were spaced far apart within each primary tumor and obtained as surgery took place. It was patients with untreated, newly diagnosed non-small cell lung cancer who underwent curative surgery. Material: lung tumor tissue. The receptors come from a man in his forties with non-small cell lung cancer.

This clonotype was counted at least ten times. This chain connects TRBV24-1 to TRBJ2-2, with D tentatively TRBD1 or TRBD2 (5 bases each). CDR1 KGHDR and CDR2 SFDVKD come from the germline V gene. Trimming removed 9 bases from V and 8 bases from J, with 21 bases in between. The CDR3 length is 15 residues. CDR3 loop: CATGDPGQGSGELFF. CDR3 sequence (DNA): TGTGCCACCGGCGACCCGGGGCAGGGCTCGGGGGAGCTGTTTTTT.

The chain carries TRBV29-1 and TRBJ2-1; 8 bases fit TRBD2. Germline assignment: CDR1 SQVTM and CDR2 ANQGSEA. This CDR3 contains 12 residues. The ends lost 8 bases at V and 7 bases at J; junction bases unmatched: 7. CDR3 amino acids: CSHRPGGNEQFF. As DNA, the CDR3 is TGCAGCCACCGACCGGGAGGGAATGAGCAGTTCTTC.

This clonotype turned up a few times. The J gene is TRBJ2-1, the V gene TRBV18; the match to TRBD1 covers 7 bases. V lost 4 bases to trimming and J lost 0 bases; unmatched junction nucleotides: 6. The CDR3 length is 16 residues. Looked up from germline, CDR1 is KGHSH and CDR2 is LQKENI. CDR3 in amino acids: CASSLNRGSSYNEQFF. CDR3 nucleotide sequence: TGTGCCAGCTCACTAAACAGGGGTAGCTCCTACAATGAGCAGTTCTTC. The complete variable domain, with remaining parts taken from reference TRBV18 and TRBJ2-1, reads NAGVMQNPRHLVRRRGQEARLRCSPMKGHSHVYWYRQLPEEGLKFMVYLQKENIIDESGMPKERFSAEFPKEGPSILRIQQVVRGDSAAYFCASSLNRGSSYNEQFFGPGTRLTVL.

The chain combines TRBV5-4 with TRBJ2-5; tentative D call: TRBD1 (6 bases). The CDR3 is made up of 14 amino acids. Trimming cost V 0 bases and J 1 base, with 7 bases left between them. CDR1 and CDR2 (germline): SGHNT, YYREEE (reference sequence). In nucleotides, the CDR3 is TGTGCCAGCAGCTTGGCAGGGGCCCAAGAGACCCAGTACTTC. It codes for CASSLAGAQETQYF.

About this clonotype itself: At one boundary the junction diverges from the germline segment, which might be a read error. The chain links TRBV27 to TRBJ1-2; a possible D gene is TRBD1 (5 bases). The CDR3 contains 14 residues. Germline V gene sequence: CDR1 MNHEY, CDR2 SMNVEV (reference sequence). In DNA, the CDR3 is TGTGCCTGCAGTAGGGGCGGACGGGGCTATGGCTACACCTTC. This codes for CACSRGGRGYGYTF.

This clonotype was detected a few times. The rearrangement joins TRBV12-3 or TRBV12-4 to TRBJ1-1; TRBD1 matches 7 bases. The CDR3 contains 15 residues. With V trimmed by 6 bases and J by 4 bases, 11 bases remained unmatched. In DNA, the CDR3 is TGTGCCAGCAGAGGACGACAGGGCTCGGGCACTGAAGCTTTCTTT. It encodes CASRGRQGSGTEAFF.

Points on this clonotype: Just one base apart from a much larger clone, this may be a read error. J is TRBJ2-7 and V is TRBV6-1; TRBD1 matches 10 bases. Trimming removed 5 bases from V and 5 bases from J; junction bases left unmatched: 6. This CDR3 has 14 amino acids. The germline CDR1 and CDR2 sequences are MNHNS and SASEGT. The CDR3 loop reads CASSPGTGANEQYF. Written as DNA, the CDR3 is TGTGCCAGCAGTCCCGGGACAGGGGCCAACGAGCAGTACTTC.

Points on this clonotype: A read error may be the cause here, since a much bigger clone is one base away. The V gene is TRBV6-2 or TRBV6-3, the J gene TRBJ2-1; TRBD2 aligns across 11 bases. The V gene's germline CDR1 is MNHEY and CDR2 SVGEGT. The length of the CDR3 is 15 residues. The CDR3 sequence: CVSSVTSGSINEQFF. CDR3 DNA sequence: TGTGTCAGCAGTGTAACTAGCGGGAGTATAAATGAGCAGTTCTTC.

Turning to this clonotype: A read error may account for a junction end that differs from germline. The V gene is TRBV7-8, the J gene TRBJ1-5, with 7 bases identical to TRBD1. This CDR3 comprises 15 residues. The V gene's germline CDR1 is SGHVS and CDR2 FQNEAQ. This CDR3 is CASGSTGSSNHPQHF. The DNA of the CDR3 is TGTGCCAGCGGATCGACAGGGTCAAGCAATCACCCCCAGCATTTT. The full variable domain, rest sourced from reference TRBV7-8 and TRBJ1-5, is GAGVSQSPRYKVAKRGQDVALRCDPISGHVSLFWYQQALGQGPEFLTYFQNEAQLDKSGLPSDRFFAERPEGSVSTLKIQRTQQEDSAVYLCASGSTGSSNHPQHFGDGTRLSIL.

By share of the sample, this clonotype is medium-sized (0.01 to 0.1%). V usage is TRBV19 and J usage is TRBJ2-7, with a possible D match to TRBD2 (6 bases). The CDR3 loop spans 15 amino acids. V was shortened by 3 bases and J by 5 bases, with 17 bases between the two germline ends. CDR1 LNHDA and CDR2 SQIVND come from the germline V gene (reference sequence). The chain's CDR3 is CASSMGGAGGDEQYF. Written as DNA, the CDR3 is TGTGCCAGTAGTATGGGGGGAGCGGGCGGGGACGAGCAGTACTTC.

The rearrangement uses TRBV6-1 and TRBJ1-4, with D possibly TRBD1 on 6 matching bases. V was shortened by 6 bases and J by 4 bases, with 9 bases between the two germline ends. The CDR3 runs 13 residues. Germline CDR1 MNHNS, CDR2 SASEGT. The CDR3 sequence is CASRQGFNEKLFF. The CDR3, as DNA: TGTGCCAGCAGACAGGGCTTTAATGAAAAACTGTTTTTT.

At least ten counts were recorded for this clonotype. The genes are TRBV19 and TRBJ2-1, with D uncertain. The germline V gene has CDR1 LNHDA and CDR2 SQIVND (reference sequence). V dropped 5 bases and J dropped 7 bases, with 12 bases sitting between them. The CDR3 runs to 13 residues. CDR3 sequence (DNA): TGTGCCAGTAGTCAGGTGGGTTGGAATGAGCAGTTCTTC. This encodes CASSQVGWNEQFF. The full variable domain, with the rest looked up from reference TRBV19 and TRBJ2-1, is DGGITQSPKYLFRKEGQNVTLSCEQNLNHDAMYWYRQDPGQGLRLIYYSQIVNDFQKGDIAEGYSVSREKKESFPLTVTSAQKNPTAFYLCASSQVGWNEQFFGPGTRLTVL.

This chain connects TRBV20-1 to TRBJ2-1, with D possibly TRBD2 on 6 matching bases. The CDR3 consists of 16 residues. Trimming stripped 1 base from V and 2 bases from J, with 15 bases between. Germline assignment: CDR1 DFQATT and CDR2 SNEGSKA (reference sequence). DNA of the CDR3: TGCAGTGCTAGAGGGTCAACGGGCGGGACCTACAATGAGCAGTTCTTC. Translating it yields CSARGSTGGTYNEQFF.

With respect to this clonotype: A junction end diverges from the germline sequence, so it may reflect a read error. Written as DNA, the CDR3 is TGCGCCCGCAGCCAACCGGGTGGCTACACCTTC. Its protein is CARSQPGGYTF. This chain links TRBV4-1 with TRBJ1-2; D ambiguous. This CDR3 spans 11 amino acids. CDR1 is MGHRA, CDR2 YSYEKL, per germline.

This chain connects TRBV10-3 to TRBJ1-1; a possible D gene is TRBD1 (6 bases). This CDR3 region has 13 residues. Germline CDR1 and CDR2: ENHRY and SYGVKD. Trimming pared 4 bases from V and 6 bases from J, leaving 12 bases between. The chain's CDR3 is CAISVGGFAEAFF. In nucleotides, the CDR3 is TGTGCCATCAGTGTAGGGGGGTTCGCTGAAGCTTTCTTT.

This clonotype was counted at least ten times. The J gene is TRBJ1-2, the V gene TRBV2, with TRBD1 matching 7 bases. The CDR3 consists of 12 residues. In germline, CDR1 is SNHLY, CDR2 FYNNEI. After removal of 8 bases from V and 2 bases from J, the junction contained 2 bases not matched to a gene. The CDR3 DNA sequence: TGTGCCAGCTCGGGACAGAACTATGGCTACACCTTC. As protein: CASSGQNYGYTF. Together with reference TRBV2 and TRBJ1-2, the CDR3 gives the full variable domain: EPEVTQTPSHQVTQMGQEVILRCVPISNHLYFYWYRQILGQKVEFLVSFYNNEISEKSEIFDDQFSVERPDGSNFTLKIRSTKLEDSAMYFCASSGQNYGYTFGSGTRLTVV.

Comment on this clonotype: This sequence may be a read error, since a much larger clone differs from it by one base. The chain recombines TRBV6-1 with TRBJ1-6; D ambiguous. There are 16 residues in the CDR3. Per germline, CDR1 MNHNS and CDR2 SASEGT. This CDR3 is CASSEARSHYNSPLRF. DNA for the CDR3: TGTGCCAGCAGTGAAGCGCGTAGTCACTATAATTCACCCCTCCGCTTT.

This clonotype has ten or more counts. This sequence joins TRBV11-3 and TRBJ1-5, with TRBD1 identical over 8 bases. Unmatched junction bases numbered 7, after V lost 5 bases and J lost 4 bases. CDR1 SGHNT and CDR2 YENEEA come from the germline V gene. There are 15 residues in the CDR3. The chain's CDR3 is CASSQGTGPNQPQHF. The CDR3 DNA follows: TGTGCCAGCAGCCAGGGGACAGGCCCTAATCAGCCCCAGCATTTT.

The chain carries TRBV7-3 and TRBJ2-5; D possibly corresponds to TRBD2 (6 bases). Germline lookup yields CDR1 SGHTA and CDR2 FQGTGA. CDR3 size: 15 residues. Trimming took off 7 bases at V and 2 bases at J, with 17 bases between the two ends. CDR3 in amino acids: CASNQLGGLQETQYF. CDR3 nucleotides: TGTGCCAGCAACCAACTTGGAGGGTTGCAAGAGACCCAGTACTTC.

J is TRBJ2-3 and V is TRBV28; TRBD2 matches at 8 bases. J was trimmed by 2 bases and V by 2 bases; bases with no gene match: 9. CDR1 and CDR2 (germline): MDHEN, SYDVKM. This CDR3 comprises 17 residues. This chain's CDR3 is CASSLVGAGGLTDTQYF. In DNA, the CDR3 is TGTGCCAGCAGTTTAGTGGGGGCGGGGGGCCTCACAGATACGCAGTATTTT.

In this sample, this clonotype turned up a few times. V is TRBV7-9 and J is TRBJ2-7; perhaps TRBD2 as D (5 bases). In germline, CDR1 is SEHNR, CDR2 FQNEAQ (reference sequence). The V and J ends lost 5 bases and 2 bases respectively, with 13 bases between them. The CDR3 spans 14 residues. CDR3 in DNA: TGTGCCAGCAGCCCAACCCGGGGAACCTACGAGCAGTACTTC. Amino acid sequence: CASSPTRGTYEQYF.

Concerning this clonotype: A much larger clone is a single base away; this may be a read error. The genes are TRBV10-3 and TRBJ2-7; D ambiguous. CDR3 length equals 14 residues. From germline, CDR1 is ENHRY and CDR2 SYGVKD. The chain's CDR3 is CAISESHSLYDQYF. The CDR3 DNA is TGTGCCATCAGTGAGTCGCACAGCCTCTACGATCAGTACTTC.

The chain has TRBV6-2 or TRBV6-3 and TRBJ2-5, with D uncertain. Germline lookup yields CDR1 MNHEY and CDR2 SVGEGT. The length of the CDR3 is 14 residues. Trimming took 2 bases from V and 0 from J, leaving 7 bases between them. DNA of the CDR3: TGTGCCAGCAGTTACGACCCGTACCAAGAGACCCAGTACTTC. It encodes CASSYDPYQETQYF.

This clonotype was seen only a few times. CDR3 region: CSASPNYGYTF. The CDR3 DNA sequence: TGCAGTGCTAGTCCGAACTATGGCTACACCTTC. The chain employs TRBV20-1 and TRBJ1-2; D unclear. CDR1 and CDR2 from the germline V gene are DFQATT and SNEGSKA (reference sequence). V lost 3 bases and J 2 bases, leaving 4 bases between the germline ends. This CDR3 comprises 11 residues.

A note on this clonotype: Since the CDR3 does not end with the conserved phenylalanine or tryptophan, this likely comes from a read error. The limits of the CDR3 on the DNA are not certain, so only TCRdb's listed CDR3 is given. CDR3 residues: CASSTTISGRGSNEKFL. This sequence joins TRBV9 and TRBJ2-1; the DNA was not used to check the table's D call, TRBD2. The length of the CDR3 is 17 amino acids, counting both ends. Germline-derived CDR1 and CDR2 are SGDLS and YYNGEE.

This clonotype was recorded at least ten times. The rearrangement links TRBV2 to TRBJ2-1, with 12 bases matching TRBD2. V lost 6 bases and J lost 10; bases outside the gene matches: 10. CDR1 and CDR2 from the germline V gene are SNHLY and FYNNEI. This CDR3 region has 15 residues. CDR3 region: CASSRSSGRADEQFF. The CDR3, as DNA: TGTGCCAGCAGCCGATCTAGCGGGAGGGCCGACGAGCAGTTCTTC.

Relative to its sample, this clonotype is medium-sized (0.01 to 0.1%). The V gene is TRBV6-2 or TRBV6-3, the J gene TRBJ2-7, with 10 bases matching TRBD2. Germline lookup yields CDR1 MNHEY and CDR2 SVGEGT. J lost 3 bases, V lost 6 bases, and 5 bases had no gene match. The CDR3 totals 14 residues. The CDR3 is CASRGLATFYEQYF. CDR3 nucleotides: TGTGCCAGCAGGGGACTAGCGACGTTCTACGAGCAGTACTTC.

This clonotype was detected ten times or more. J is TRBJ2-7 and V is TRBV25-1; TRBD2 matches at 11 bases. V shed 3 bases, J shed 4 bases, and the junction held 5 bases outside the gene matches. Germline lookup yields CDR1 MGHDK and CDR2 SYGVNS. The CDR3 length is 15 residues. The CDR3 nucleotides are TGTGCCAGCAGTGAGGCACTAGCGGGAGTTTACGAGCAGTACTTC. Protein: CASSEALAGVYEQYF.

This clonotype came up many times. V usage is TRBV10-2 and J usage is TRBJ2-7, with D perhaps TRBD1 or TRBD2 (7 bases each). Germline CDR1 WSHSY, CDR2 SAAADI. V shed 7 bases and J shed 7 bases, with 17 bases lying between them. CDR3 size: 13 residues. Written as DNA, the CDR3 is TGCGCCAGCAAGGGGGCGGGAGCAAGGGAGCAGTACTTC. As protein: CASKGAGAREQYF.

By share, this clonotype counts as medium-sized (0.01 to 0.1%). The chain couples TRBV9 to TRBJ2-6; 7 nucleotides line up with TRBD1. This CDR3 contains 16 residues. V was clipped by 4 bases and J by 1 base; unmatched bases: 5. Germline CDR1 is SGDLS and CDR2 is YYNGEE. CDR3 amino acids: CASSPQQGSGANVLTF. The DNA of the CDR3 is TGTGCCAGCAGCCCTCAACAGGGGTCTGGGGCCAACGTCCTGACTTTC.

With respect to this clonotype: With a much larger clone just one base away, this may be a read error. V and J are TRBV2 and TRBJ2-7; D gene ambiguous. The CDR3 spans 13 residues. Germline V gives CDR1 SNHLY, CDR2 FYNNEI. This CDR3 is CVSSDGSSYEQYF. In nucleotides, the CDR3 is TGTGTCAGCAGTGACGGAAGCTCCTACGAGCAGTACTTC. Variable domain in full (rest from reference TRBV2 and TRBJ2-7): EPEVTQTPSHQVTQMGQEVILRCVPISNHLYFYWYRQILGQKVEFLVSFYNNEISEKSEIFDDQFSVERPDGSNFTLKIRSTKLEDSAMYFCVSSDGSSYEQYFGPGTRLTVT.